Below are 7 T cell receptor beta chains sequenced from a single sample in a study of vaccination and CD4 T cells after COVID-19. These receptors' antigens are unknown. Sequencing of the DNA from cultured CD4+ T cells was carried out with the Oncomine TCR Beta short-read assay. MiXCR was run by TCRdb on the PCR reads, yielding one entry per CDR3 protein. Among about 13,000 distinct CDR3 sequences listed, roughly 39% were seen once. Treatment noted: approximately 11-day PBMC culture with coronavirus spike peptide pools or control peptides (ViraFEST assay). The specimen sequenced was CD4+ T cells from blood, cultured in vitro. These receptors all come from a human donor who had recovered from COVID-19.

This clonotype came up a few times. The chain has TRBV20-1 and TRBJ2-1; TRBD2 agrees at 9 bases. Germline V gives CDR1 DFQATT, CDR2 SNEGSKA (reference sequence). Trimming removed 6 bases from V and 4 bases from J; junction bases left unmatched: 10. The CDR3 consists of 15 residues. The CDR3 DNA sequence: TGCAGTGCCAAACAGCCTAGCGGGATATACAATGAGCAGTTCTTC. Translating gives CSAKQPSGIYNEQFF.

This clonotype is medium-sized. The rearrangement uses TRBV24-1 and TRBJ2-2; D is unclear. Germline CDR1 KGHDR, CDR2 SFDVKD. The CDR3 runs 12 residues. The V gene lost 6 bases and the J gene lost 7 bases, with 8 bases spanning the gap. The CDR3 DNA follows: TGTGCCACCAGTAGCCCCTTCGGGGAGCTGTTTTTT. Translated, it gives CATSSPFGELFF.

The gene calls are TRBV10-3 and TRBJ2-1; 16 bases agree with TRBD2. The CDR3 contains 14 residues. V lost 10 bases to trimming and J lost 9 bases; unmatched junction nucleotides: 6. Germline assignment: CDR1 ENHRY and CDR2 SYGVKD. The CDR3 sequence is CATGTSGGAGEQFF. The DNA for the CDR3 is TGTGCCACGGGGACTAGCGGGGGGGCAGGTGAGCAGTTCTTC.

This chain uses TRBV12-3 or TRBV12-4 with TRBJ1-1; no clear D. Trimming took 5 bases from V and 1 from J, leaving 2 bases between them. CDR3 size: 11 residues. The CDR3 nucleotides are TGTGCCAGCAGTGAGAACACTGAAGCTTTCTTT. This gives the protein CASSENTEAFF.

The chain recombines TRBV2 with TRBJ2-1; TRBD2 aligns across 16 bases. CDR1 and CDR2 from the germline V gene are SNHLY and FYNNEI. The CDR3 length is 18 residues. Trimming took 5 bases from V and 3 from J; bases not matched to a gene: 7. The CDR3 nucleotides are TGTGCCAGCAGTACCGGGACTAGCGGGGGGGACCACTACAATGAGCAGTTCTTC. Amino acids: CASSTGTSGGDHYNEQFF.

V usage is TRBV7-2 and J usage is TRBJ2-7; D possibly matches TRBD1 or TRBD2 (6 bases each). Germline lookup yields CDR1 SGHTA and CDR2 FQGNSA. The CDR3 totals 16 residues. Trimming pared 4 bases from V and 7 bases from J, leaving 23 bases between. CDR3 DNA: TGTGCCAGCAGCTCTAAGAGGGGGGCGGATACTAGGGAGCAGTACTTC. Its translation is CASSSKRGADTREQYF.

This chain links TRBV2 with TRBJ2-5; no reliable D call. CDR1 is SNHLY, CDR2 FYNNEI, per germline. CDR3 length: 13 residues. V lost 3 bases and J lost 3, with 8 bases in between. In nucleotides, the CDR3 is TGTGCCAGCAGTGATGGCCTAGAAGAGACCCAGTACTTC. It is translated as CASSDGLEETQYF.